The entry below gives a single T cell receptor (beta chain) sequence along with its context. This record comes from a study of PD-1 blockade in mismatch repair-deficient tumors. The CDR3 extends over 12 amino acids. CDR1 is MDHEN, CDR2 SYDVKM, per germline. The ends were cut back, 3 bases at V and 9 bases at J, with 9 bases in the middle. Data came from immunoSEQ multiplex PCR; TCRdb stores just in-frame clones and leaves some out. The sample shows 35,000 to 40,000 clones, 70% to 80% of them seen only once. The receptor was derived from an adult with mismatch repair-deficient cancer. This rearrangement joins TRBV28 to TRBJ2-1; D is perhaps TRBD1 (6 bases). Sample: peripheral blood, taken 4 weeks after starting pembrolizumab. In DNA form, the CDR3 reads TGTGCCAGCAGTTTTGGGGGCCCTGAGCAGTTCTTC. Protein product: CASSFGGPEQFF.